This TCR beta chain is drawn from a study of CD8+ T cells in alopecia areata. As to treatment: oral pan-JAK inhibitor, 5-10 mg twice daily. Lesional scalp punch biopsies and peripheral blood were collected from alopecia areata patients. The CDR3 length is 12 residues. Germline-derived CDR1 and CDR2 are SQVTM and ANQGSEA. Between the trimmed V and J ends, which lost 5 bases and 6 bases, there was a span of 10 bases. Sequencing used cDNA as its template, made by extracting RNA and reverse transcribing it. Method: immunoSEQ multiplex PCR; TCRdb's copy keeps in-frame clones and lacks some. The sample carries about 220,000 clones, 50% to 60% recorded once. This clone was counted only a few times. The antigen remains unidentified. Study-wide points: Besides other cells, scalp samples also yield sequences of resident alphabeta T cells from normal skin.

The origin of this receptor is a human donor with alopecia areata. The sample in question was CD4+ T cells sorted from blood, obtained at week 4, from a patient treated with tofacitinib. V gene TRBV29-1 combines with J gene TRBJ2-2, with D tentatively TRBD2 (6 bases). CDR3 loop: CSVRPGAGELFF. Here the CDR3 DNA reads TGCAGCGTTAGACCGGGGGCCGGGGAGCTGTTTTTT.